Listed here are 26 T cell receptor beta chains from one sample, sequenced in a study of blood T cells in healthy people across ages. A second PCR, run for about 6 to 11 cycles, used a sample-barcoded 5' primer plus a J-beta primer mix. TCRdb re-analysed the 5' RACE reads in MiXCR, keeping a single row per CDR3 protein. The data contain about 830,000 distinct CDR3 sequences, around 62% of them seen just once; the ten biggest clones take up 28%. Sequences were obtained from blood. The receptors derive from a man aged 25 to 40 in good health.

A few counts support this clonotype. This chain uses TRBV15 with TRBJ2-3; 7 nucleotides line up with TRBD1. The CDR3 runs to 14 residues. Germline V gene sequence: CDR1 LNHNV, CDR2 YYDKDF (reference sequence). The ends lost 4 bases at V and 1 base at J; junction bases unmatched: 2. The CDR3 loop is CATSTGQGTDTQYF. The CDR3 nucleotides read TGTGCCACCAGCACTGGACAGGGCACAGATACGCAGTATTTT.

This chain links TRBV20-1 with TRBJ1-2; D is ambiguous. The length of the CDR3 is 11 residues. Per germline, CDR1 DFQATT and CDR2 SNEGSKA (reference sequence). The V end lost 3 bases, the J end lost 8 bases, and 10 bases lay between the germline ends. The CDR3 nucleotides read TGCAGTGCTAGGGTTACGGAGGGCTACACCTTC. Its protein product is CSARVTEGYTF.

The V and J genes are TRBV29-1 and TRBJ2-5; TRBD1 matches at 8 bases. CDR3 length: 14 residues. Germline V gene sequence: CDR1 SQVTM, CDR2 ANQGSEA. The ends lost 3 bases at V and 3 bases at J; junction bases unmatched: 6. The CDR3 sequence: CSVEGDRKEETQYF. The CDR3 region has the DNA TGCAGCGTTGAGGGGGACAGGAAGGAAGAGACCCAGTACTTC.

The rearrangement uses TRBV7-9 and TRBJ2-5; D call uncertain. The CDR3 is made up of 16 amino acids. In germline, CDR1 is SEHNR, CDR2 FQNEAQ (reference sequence). Deletions cut 1 base from V and 3 bases from J, with 15 bases between. The DNA of the CDR3 is TGTGCCAGCAGCTTAGATCTCACGGCAGCAAAAGAGACCCAGTACTTC. Residues: CASSLDLTAAKETQYF.

Concerning this clonotype itself: A clone one base away is much larger, so this may be a read error. V usage is TRBV12-3 or TRBV12-4 and J usage is TRBJ2-3; 11 nucleotides align to TRBD2. The CDR3 is 14 amino acids. The CDR3 coding sequence is TGTGCCAGCAGTTTTAGCGGGGGGGCGGATATGCAGTATTTT. Its translation: CASSFSGGADMQYF.

The chain links TRBV27 to TRBJ1-1; tentative D call: TRBD1 (6 bases). V was pared by 8 bases and J by 1 base, with 11 bases between. The CDR3 contains 13 residues. Germline V gene sequence: CDR1 MNHEY, CDR2 SMNVEV (reference sequence). CDR3: CASGLRGNTEAFF. CDR3 sequence (DNA): TGTGCCAGCGGACTCAGGGGGAACACTGAAGCTTTCTTT.

A few counts support this clonotype. The gene calls are TRBV14 and TRBJ2-7; TRBD2 might be the D (6 bases). V lost 0 bases, J lost 0 bases, and 9 bases lay in between. Germline loops: CDR1 SGHDN, CDR2 FVKESK. This CDR3 contains 15 residues. The CDR3 DNA sequence: TGTGCCAGCAGCCAAGATTGGGACTCCTCCTACGAGCAGTACTTC. As protein: CASSQDWDSSYEQYF.

The count of this clonotype is one. The chain joins TRBV4-3 to TRBJ1-1, with 9 bases lining up with TRBD1. Germline V gene data show CDR1 as LGHNA and CDR2 as YSLEER. V lost 3 bases, J lost 13 bases, and 9 bases stayed unmatched. The CDR3 is made up of 13 amino acids. The CDR3 region has the DNA TGCGCCAGCAGCCACTTGGACAGGGGACGAGTTTTCTTT. Its protein is CASSHLDRGRVFF.

For this clonotype: This sequence may be a read error, since a much larger clone differs from it by one base. The J gene is TRBJ2-5, the V gene TRBV6-2 or TRBV6-3; 8 bases map to TRBD2. Unmatched junction bases numbered 10, after V lost 2 bases and J lost 11 bases. CDR3 length: 14 residues. Germline V CDR1 and CDR2: MNHEY, SVGEGT. This CDR3 is CASSYVRGGREQYF. The CDR3 DNA sequence: TGTGCCAGCAGTTACGTCCGGGGGGGCCGTGAGCAGTACTTC.

Many counts were recorded for this clonotype. The gene calls are TRBV2 and TRBJ2-5; D ambiguous. This CDR3 is built from 10 residues. Germline V gene data show CDR1 as SNHLY and CDR2 as FYNNEI. V lost 3 bases and J 8 bases, leaving 4 bases between the germline ends. DNA for the CDR3: TGTGCCAGCAGTGATGGCACCCAGTACTTC. Its translation: CASSDGTQYF.

In its sample, this clonotype was seen many times. Compared with germline, one end of the junction differs, possibly owing to a read error. V gene TRBV5-1 combines with J gene TRBJ2-1, with TRBD2 matching 12 bases. CDR1 is SGHRS, CDR2 YFSETQ, per germline. This CDR3 is 16 amino acids long. CDR3: CASSLDLAGGYNEQFF. For the CDR3, the DNA is TGTGCCAGCAGTCTAGACCTAGCGGGGGGGTACAATGAGCAGTTCTTC.

The chain recombines TRBV10-2 with TRBJ2-6; no clear D. This CDR3 has 15 residues. Per germline, CDR1 WSHSY and CDR2 SAAADI. The germline V and J ends were trimmed by 2 bases and 2 bases, with 7 bases remaining between them. Written as DNA, the CDR3 is TGCGCCAGCAGTGAGCATGGAGCTGGGGCCAACGTCCTGACTTTC. Its protein product is CASSEHGAGANVLTF.

This chain uses TRBV9 with TRBJ2-5; TRBD1 is a possible D gene (5 bases). V lost 2 bases and J 1 base, leaving 12 bases between the germline ends. The CDR3 runs to 15 residues. Germline CDR1 and CDR2: SGDLS and YYNGEE. CDR3 nucleotide sequence: TGTGCCAGCAGCGTCGAACAGGAAATCCAAGAGACCCAGTACTTC. This gives the protein CASSVEQEIQETQYF.

The chain carries TRBV6-5 and TRBJ2-7; TRBD1 might be the D (6 bases). The V end lost 6 bases, the J end lost 4 bases, and 22 bases lay between the germline ends. The CDR3 contains 16 residues. The germline V gene has CDR1 MNHEY and CDR2 SVGAGI. CDR3 nucleotides: TGTGCCAGCAGCGATCCCGTCCAGGGGCGCCGGTACGAGCAGTACTTC. Amino acid sequence: CASSDPVQGRRYEQYF.

This sequence joins TRBV5-5 and TRBJ1-5; maybe TRBD1 (5 bases). The CDR3 spans 21 residues. The germline CDR1 and CDR2 sequences are SGHKS and YYEKEE (reference sequence). Deletions cut 4 bases from V and 2 bases from J, with 31 bases between. DNA for the CDR3: TGTGCCAGCAGCCCCGACGCGGGGGGGTTACAATACAGATCGGGCAATCAGCCCCAGCATTTT. Protein: CASSPDAGGLQYRSGNQPQHF.

In the case of this clonotype: A much bigger clone sits one base away, suggesting this may be a read error. This rearrangement joins TRBV4-3 to TRBJ2-3; 7 bases match TRBD2. The CDR3 length is 15 residues. CDR1 is LGHNA, CDR2 YSLEER, per germline. The CDR3 spells CASSQVAQRGDAQYF. CDR3 DNA sequence: TGCGCCAGCAGCCAAGTGGCCCAGCGGGGAGATGCGCAGTATTTT.

The chain joins TRBV20-1 to TRBJ1-2; D might be TRBD1 (6 bases). Trimming left V 5 bases short and J 8 bases short, with 12 bases between. Per germline, CDR1 DFQATT and CDR2 SNEGSKA (reference sequence). This CDR3 contains 11 residues. As DNA, the CDR3 is TGCAGTGCTCAACAGGGTTACGGCTACACCTTC. This sequence encodes CSAQQGYGYTF.

This clonotype showed up many times. The chain joins TRBV6-5 to TRBJ2-6; 7 positions match TRBD1. Germline values: CDR1 MNHEY, CDR2 SVGAGI. Trimming took 5 bases from V and 2 from J; bases not matched to a gene: 3. This CDR3 is 15 amino acids long. The CDR3 reads CASSPTGAGANVLTF. CDR3 sequence (DNA): TGTGCCAGCAGTCCAACAGGGGCTGGGGCCAACGTCCTGACTTTC.

The J gene is TRBJ2-3, the V gene TRBV20-1; 7 nucleotides match TRBD2. This CDR3 is 15 amino acids long. Per the germline V gene, CDR1 is DFQATT and CDR2 is SNEGSKA (reference sequence). Unmatched junction bases numbered 14, after V lost 6 bases and J lost 5 bases. The CDR3 reads CSATPPSGVIDTQYF. In DNA, the CDR3 is TGCAGTGCCACGCCACCCAGCGGGGTAATAGATACGCAGTATTTT.

On this clonotype: This may be a read error, as it is one base from a much larger clone. V is TRBV5-4 and J is TRBJ2-4, with D maybe TRBD1 (6 bases). The DNA end favors TRBJ2-7, so the J call may be wrong. CDR3 size: 14 residues. Germline lookup yields CDR1 SGHNT and CDR2 YYREEE (reference sequence). The CDR3 reads CASSFRQDDYEQYF. CDR3 in DNA: TGTGCCAGCAGTTTTCGACAGGACGATTACGAGCAGTACTTC.

The rearrangement links TRBV7-2 to TRBJ2-3; no definite D call. Germline CDR1 SGHTA, CDR2 FQGNSA. This CDR3 has 13 residues. Trimming removed 1 base from V and 4 bases from J, with 6 bases in between. CDR3 coding DNA: TGTGCCAGCAGCTTAGTAATATCAGATACGCAGTATTTT. This sequence encodes CASSLVISDTQYF.

The chain has TRBV12-3 or TRBV12-4 and TRBJ1-4; unclear D gene. CDR3 length equals 13 residues. V shed 3 bases and J shed 8 bases, with 10 bases lying between them. The CDR3 nucleotides are TGTGCCAGCAGTTTCGGGGTTGGGGAAAAACTGTTTTTT. It codes for CASSFGVGEKLFF.

For this clonotype: A clone one base away is much larger, so this may be a read error. V usage is TRBV29-1 and J usage is TRBJ2-3; tentative D call: TRBD2 (6 bases). The germline V gene encodes CDR1 SQVTM and CDR2 ANQGSEA. The CDR3 is 14 residues long. CDR3 DNA sequence: TGCAGCGTTGCGGGGGAGGCGGGCACAGATGCGCAGTATTTT. Encoded protein: CSVAGEAGTDAQYF.

The V and J genes are TRBV5-1 and TRBJ2-3; D is unresolved. Germline CDR1 reads SGHRS; CDR2 reads YFSETQ. The ends were cut back, 1 base at V and 0 bases at J, with 9 bases in the middle. The CDR3 loop spans 15 amino acids. Here the CDR3 DNA reads TGCGCCAGCAGCTTGACTCACCCTAGCACAGATACGCAGTATTTT. This sequence encodes CASSLTHPSTDTQYF. The full variable domain, its missing parts supplied by reference TRBV5-1 and TRBJ2-3, is KAGVTQTPRYLIKTRGQQVTLSCSPISGHRSVSWYQQTPGQGLQFLFEYFSETQRNKGNFPGRFSGRQFSNSRSEMNVSTLELGDSALYLCASSLTHPSTDTQYFGPGTRLTVL.

The CDR3 region is CSARVLGWDTGELFF. Written as DNA, the CDR3 is TGCAGTGCTAGAGTGTTGGGGTGGGACACCGGGGAGCTGTTTTTT. The chain joins TRBV20-1 to TRBJ2-2; D gene unclear. Germline CDR1 is DFQATT and CDR2 is SNEGSKA (reference sequence). The CDR3 is 15 residues long. V lost 1 base to trimming and J lost 3 bases, with 12 bases between them.

The V and J genes are TRBV13 and TRBJ2-5, with D possibly being TRBD2 (6 bases). The DNA end lines up better with TRBJ2-7; the J call may be wrong. The CDR3 extends over 14 amino acids. CDR1 is PRHDT and CDR2 is FYEKMQ in the germline V gene (reference sequence). For the CDR3, the DNA is TGTGCCAGCAGCCCGGGGGTAGGGAGATACGAGCAGTACTTC. Translated: CASSPGVGRYEQYF.